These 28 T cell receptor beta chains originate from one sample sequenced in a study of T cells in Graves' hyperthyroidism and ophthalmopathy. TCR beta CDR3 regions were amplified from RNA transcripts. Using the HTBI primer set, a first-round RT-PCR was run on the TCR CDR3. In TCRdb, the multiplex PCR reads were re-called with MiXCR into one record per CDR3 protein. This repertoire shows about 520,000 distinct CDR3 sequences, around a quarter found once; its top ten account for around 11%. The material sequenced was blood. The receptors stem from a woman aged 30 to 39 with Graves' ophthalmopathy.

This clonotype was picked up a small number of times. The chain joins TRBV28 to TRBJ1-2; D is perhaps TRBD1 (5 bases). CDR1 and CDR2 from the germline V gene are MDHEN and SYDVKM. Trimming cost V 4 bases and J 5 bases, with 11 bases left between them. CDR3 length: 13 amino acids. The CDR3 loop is CASSWDYEYGYTF. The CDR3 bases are TGTGCCAGCAGTTGGGACTACGAATATGGCTACACCTTC.

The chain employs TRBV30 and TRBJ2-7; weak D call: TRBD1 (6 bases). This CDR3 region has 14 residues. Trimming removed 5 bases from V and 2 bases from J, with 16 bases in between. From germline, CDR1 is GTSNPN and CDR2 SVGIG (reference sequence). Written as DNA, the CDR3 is TGTGCCTGGGGATACGGGACACAAGCCTACGAGCAGTACTTC. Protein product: CAWGYGTQAYEQYF.

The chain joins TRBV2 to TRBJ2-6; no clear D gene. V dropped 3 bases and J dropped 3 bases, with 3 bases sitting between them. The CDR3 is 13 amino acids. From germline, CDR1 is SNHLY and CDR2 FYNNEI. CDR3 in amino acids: CASSDFGANVLTF. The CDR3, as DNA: TGTGCCAGCAGTGACTTTGGGGCCAACGTCCTGACTTTC.

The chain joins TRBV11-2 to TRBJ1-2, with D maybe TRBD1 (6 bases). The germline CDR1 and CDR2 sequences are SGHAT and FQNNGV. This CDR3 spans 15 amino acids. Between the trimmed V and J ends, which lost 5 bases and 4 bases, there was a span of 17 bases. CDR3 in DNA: TGTGCCAGCAGCCCCCGGTGGGACACTAGCTATGGCTACACCTTC. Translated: CASSPRWDTSYGYTF.

The chain's CDR3 is CASSSAGTGSYQPQHF. Here the CDR3 DNA reads TGTGCCAGCAGTTCGGCCGGGACAGGGTCTTATCAGCCCCAGCATTTT. V and J are TRBV12-3 or TRBV12-4 and TRBJ1-5, with TRBD1 matching over 9 bases. This CDR3 contains 16 residues. After removal of 4 bases from V and 5 bases from J, the junction contained 9 bases not matched to a gene.

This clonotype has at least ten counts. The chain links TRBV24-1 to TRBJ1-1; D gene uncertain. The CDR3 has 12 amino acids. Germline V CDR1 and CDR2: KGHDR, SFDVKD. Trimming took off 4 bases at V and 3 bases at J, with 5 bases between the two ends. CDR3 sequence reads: CATSDPDTEAFF. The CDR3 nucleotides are TGTGCCACCAGTGACCCGGACACTGAAGCTTTCTTT.

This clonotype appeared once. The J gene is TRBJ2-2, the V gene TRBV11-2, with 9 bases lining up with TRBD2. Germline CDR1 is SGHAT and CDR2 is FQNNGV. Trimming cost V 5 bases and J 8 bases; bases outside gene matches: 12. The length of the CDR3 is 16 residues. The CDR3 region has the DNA TGTGCCAGCAGCGGTCTCAGCGGGAGGTATTCTGGGGAGCTGTTTTTT. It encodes CASSGLSGRYSGELFF.

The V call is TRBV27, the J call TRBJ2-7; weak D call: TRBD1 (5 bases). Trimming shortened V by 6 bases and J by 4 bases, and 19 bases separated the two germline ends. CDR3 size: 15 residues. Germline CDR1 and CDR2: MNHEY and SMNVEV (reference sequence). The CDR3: CASRPDNGRLYEQYF. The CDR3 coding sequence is TGTGCCAGCAGACCGGACAATGGACGGCTATACGAGCAGTACTTC.

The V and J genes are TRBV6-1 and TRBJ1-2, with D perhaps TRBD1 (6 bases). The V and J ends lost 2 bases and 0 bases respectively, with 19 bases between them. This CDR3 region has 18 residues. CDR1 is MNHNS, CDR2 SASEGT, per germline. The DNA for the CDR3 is TGTGCCAGCAGTGAACTGTTAATTTCAGGGGATACTAACTATGGCTACACCTTC. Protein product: CASSELLISGDTNYGYTF.

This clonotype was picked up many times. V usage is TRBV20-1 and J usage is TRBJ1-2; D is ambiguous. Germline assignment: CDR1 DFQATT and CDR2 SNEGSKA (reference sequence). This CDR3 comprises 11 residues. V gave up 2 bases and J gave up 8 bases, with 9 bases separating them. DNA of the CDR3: TGCAGTGCTAGAAGTGGTAGGGGCTACACCTTC. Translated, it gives CSARSGRGYTF.

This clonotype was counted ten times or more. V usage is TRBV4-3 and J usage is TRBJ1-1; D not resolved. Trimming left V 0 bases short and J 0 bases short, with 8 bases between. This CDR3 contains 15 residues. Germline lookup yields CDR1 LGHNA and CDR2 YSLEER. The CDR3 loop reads CASSQDADLNTEAFF. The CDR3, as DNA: TGCGCCAGCAGCCAAGATGCAGATCTGAACACTGAAGCTTTCTTT.

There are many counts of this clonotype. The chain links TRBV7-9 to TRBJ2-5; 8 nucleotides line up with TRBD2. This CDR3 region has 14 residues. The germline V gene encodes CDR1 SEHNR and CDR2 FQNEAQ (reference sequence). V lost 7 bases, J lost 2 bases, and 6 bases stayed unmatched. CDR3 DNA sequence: TGTGCCAGCATCCGCGGGGGGTCACAAGAGACCCAGTACTTC. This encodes CASIRGGSQETQYF.

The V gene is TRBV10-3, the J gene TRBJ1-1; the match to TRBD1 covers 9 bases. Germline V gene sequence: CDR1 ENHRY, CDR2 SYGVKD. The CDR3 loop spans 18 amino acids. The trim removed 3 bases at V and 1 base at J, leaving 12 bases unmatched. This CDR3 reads CAISERYDRGIKNTEAFF. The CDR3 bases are TGTGCCATCAGTGAAAGATACGACAGGGGGATAAAGAACACTGAAGCTTTCTTT.

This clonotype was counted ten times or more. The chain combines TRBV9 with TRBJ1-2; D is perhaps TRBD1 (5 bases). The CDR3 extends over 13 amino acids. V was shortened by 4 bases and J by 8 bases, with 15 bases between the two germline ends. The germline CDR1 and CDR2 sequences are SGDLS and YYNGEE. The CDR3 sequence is CASSSLGGSGYTF. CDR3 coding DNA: TGTGCCAGCAGCTCCCTCGGGGGGAGCGGCTACACCTTC.

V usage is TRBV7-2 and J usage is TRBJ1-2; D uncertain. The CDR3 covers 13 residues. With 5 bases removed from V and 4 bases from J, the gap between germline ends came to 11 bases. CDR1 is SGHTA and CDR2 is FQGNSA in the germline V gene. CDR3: CASSDPAVYGYTF. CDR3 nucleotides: TGTGCCAGCAGCGACCCAGCAGTCTATGGCTACACCTTC.

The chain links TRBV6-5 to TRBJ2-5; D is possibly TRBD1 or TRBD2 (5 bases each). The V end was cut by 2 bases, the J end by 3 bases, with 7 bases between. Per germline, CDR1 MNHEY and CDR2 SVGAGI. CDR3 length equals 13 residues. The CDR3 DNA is TGTGCCAGCAGTTACGGGGGTAAAGAGACCCAGTACTTC. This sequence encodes CASSYGGKETQYF.

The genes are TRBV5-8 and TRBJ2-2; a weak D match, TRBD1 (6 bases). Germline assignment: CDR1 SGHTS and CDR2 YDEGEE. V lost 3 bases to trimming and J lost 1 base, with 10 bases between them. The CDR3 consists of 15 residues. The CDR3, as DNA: TGTGCCAGCAGCTCGGAGGACAGGAACACCGGGGAGCTGTTTTTT. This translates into CASSSEDRNTGELFF. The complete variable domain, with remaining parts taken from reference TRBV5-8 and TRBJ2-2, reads EAGVTQSPTHLIKTRGQQATLRCSPISGHTSVYWYQQALGLGLQFLLWYDEGEERNRGNFPPRFSGRQFPNYSSELNVNALELEDSALYLCASSSEDRNTGELFFGEGSRLTVL.

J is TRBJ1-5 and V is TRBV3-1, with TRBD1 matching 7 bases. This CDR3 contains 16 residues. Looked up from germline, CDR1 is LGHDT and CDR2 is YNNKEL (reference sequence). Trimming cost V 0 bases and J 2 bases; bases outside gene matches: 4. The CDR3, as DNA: TGTGCCAGCAGCCAAGATGGAGGGGGCGGCAATCAGCCCCAGCATTTT. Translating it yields CASSQDGGGGNQPQHF.

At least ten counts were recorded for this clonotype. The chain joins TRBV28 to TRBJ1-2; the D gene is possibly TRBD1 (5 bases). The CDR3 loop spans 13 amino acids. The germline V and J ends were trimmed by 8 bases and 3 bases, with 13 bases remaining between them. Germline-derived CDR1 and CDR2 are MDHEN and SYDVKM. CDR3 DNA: TGTGCCAGCGAAAATCAGGGATACTATGGCTACACCTTC. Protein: CASENQGYYGYTF.

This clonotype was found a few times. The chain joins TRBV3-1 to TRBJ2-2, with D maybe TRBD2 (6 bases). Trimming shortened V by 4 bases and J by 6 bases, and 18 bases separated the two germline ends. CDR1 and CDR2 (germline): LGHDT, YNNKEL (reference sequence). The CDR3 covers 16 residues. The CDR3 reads CASSLGGIGRAGELFF. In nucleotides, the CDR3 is TGTGCCAGCAGCCTCGGGGGAATTGGACGAGCCGGGGAGCTGTTTTTT.

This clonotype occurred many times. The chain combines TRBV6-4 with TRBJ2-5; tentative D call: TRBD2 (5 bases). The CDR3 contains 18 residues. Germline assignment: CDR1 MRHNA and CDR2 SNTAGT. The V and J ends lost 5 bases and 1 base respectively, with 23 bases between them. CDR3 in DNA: TGTGCCAGCAGTCTCGCGCAGGCTGCCAACGGACTCCAAGAGACCCAGTACTTC. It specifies CASSLAQAANGLQETQYF.

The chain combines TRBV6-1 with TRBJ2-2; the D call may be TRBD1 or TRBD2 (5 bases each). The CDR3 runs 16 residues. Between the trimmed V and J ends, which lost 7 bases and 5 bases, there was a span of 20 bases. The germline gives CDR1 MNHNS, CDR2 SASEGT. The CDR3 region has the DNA TGTGCCAGCAAAATACAGGTGCCGGCGGGTACCGGGGAGCTGTTTTTT. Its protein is CASKIQVPAGTGELFF.

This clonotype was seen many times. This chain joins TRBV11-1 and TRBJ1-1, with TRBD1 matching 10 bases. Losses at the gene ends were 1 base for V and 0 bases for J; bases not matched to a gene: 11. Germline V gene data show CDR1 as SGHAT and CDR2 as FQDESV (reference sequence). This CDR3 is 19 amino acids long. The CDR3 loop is CASSLGVIGTGVMNTEAFF. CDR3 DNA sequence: TGTGCCAGCAGCTTAGGAGTTATTGGGACAGGGGTCATGAACACTGAAGCTTTCTTT.

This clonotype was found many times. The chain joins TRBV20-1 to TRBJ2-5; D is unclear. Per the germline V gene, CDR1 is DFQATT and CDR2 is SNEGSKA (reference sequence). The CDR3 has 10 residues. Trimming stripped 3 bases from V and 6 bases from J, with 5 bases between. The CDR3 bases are TGCAGTGCTAGGGTAAAGACCCAGTACTTC. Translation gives CSARVKTQYF.

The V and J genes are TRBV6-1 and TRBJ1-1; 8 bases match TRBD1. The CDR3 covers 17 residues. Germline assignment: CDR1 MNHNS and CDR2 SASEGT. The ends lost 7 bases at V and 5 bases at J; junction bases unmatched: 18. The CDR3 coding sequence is TGTGCCAGCAAGGTGGCAAAGGAGGACAGGGTTAAGACTGAAGCTTTCTTT. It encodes CASKVAKEDRVKTEAFF.

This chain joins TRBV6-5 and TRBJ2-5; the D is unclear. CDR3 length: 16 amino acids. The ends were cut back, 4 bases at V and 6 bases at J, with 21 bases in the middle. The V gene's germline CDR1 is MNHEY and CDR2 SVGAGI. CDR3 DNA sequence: TGTGCCAGCAGTTCCCCCGGCAGGTCCCGTGCTAAGACCCAGTACTTC. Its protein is CASSSPGRSRAKTQYF.

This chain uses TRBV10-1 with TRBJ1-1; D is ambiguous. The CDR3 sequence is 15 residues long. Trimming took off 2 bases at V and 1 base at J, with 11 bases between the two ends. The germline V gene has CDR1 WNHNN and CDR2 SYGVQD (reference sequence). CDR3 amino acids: CASSENLEGNTEAFF. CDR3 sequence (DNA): TGCGCCAGCAGTGAGAATTTAGAGGGGAACACTGAAGCTTTCTTT.

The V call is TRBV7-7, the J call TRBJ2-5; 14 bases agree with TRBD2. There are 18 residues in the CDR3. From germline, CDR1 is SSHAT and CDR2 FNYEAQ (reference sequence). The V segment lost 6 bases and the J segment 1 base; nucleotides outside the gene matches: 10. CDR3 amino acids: CASSSRTSGGISQETQYF. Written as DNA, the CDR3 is TGTGCCAGCAGTTCCCGGACTAGCGGGGGGATATCCCAAGAGACCCAGTACTTC. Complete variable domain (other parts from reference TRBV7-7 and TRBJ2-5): GAGVSQSPRYKVTKRGQDVTLRCDPISSHATLYWYQQALGQGPEFLTYFNYEAQPDKSGLPSDRFSAERPEGSISTLTIQRTEQRDSAMYRCASSSRTSGGISQETQYFGPGTRLLVL.